The 8 T cell receptor beta chains in this list originate from one sample, sequenced in a study of blood T cell repertoires in COVID-19. Profiled with immunoSEQ multiplex PCR; TCRdb holds only in-frame clones, not every one. Here the sample spans about 180,000 clones, about 85% being singletons. Material for sequencing was peripheral blood. The receptor set was obtained from a woman older than 75 with acute or convalescent COVID-19.

In this sample, this clone turned up a few times. This rearrangement joins TRBV20-1 to TRBJ2-7; a possible D gene is TRBD1 (5 bases). This CDR3 is 12 amino acids long. Germline loops: CDR1 DFQATT, CDR2 SNEGSKA (reference sequence). V dropped 3 bases and J dropped 6 bases, with 12 bases sitting between them. The CDR3 here is CSASVGVGEQYF. CDR3 nucleotide sequence: TGCAGTGCTAGTGTAGGGGTTGGCGAGCAGTACTTC.

This clone was seen only a few times. The chain recombines TRBV7-2 with TRBJ2-5, with D possibly matching TRBD2 (7 bases). The V end lost 8 bases, the J end lost 5 bases, and 18 bases lay between the germline ends. CDR1 and CDR2 (germline): SGHTA, FQGNSA. The CDR3 has 14 residues. The DNA of the CDR3 is TGTGCCAGCCTGCGGGGGCCCCGGGGGGAGACCCAGTACTTC. Translating it yields CASLRGPRGETQYF.

The genes are TRBV11-2 and TRBJ2-5, with 7 nucleotides matching TRBD2. CDR1 SGHAT and CDR2 FQNNGV come from the germline V gene. Trimming at V came to 4 bases and at J to 4 bases, leaving 9 bases not matched to a gene. The length of the CDR3 is 15 residues. CDR3 protein: CASSSPWRERETQYF. The CDR3 DNA reads TGTGCCAGCAGCTCCCCCTGGCGGGAGCGAGAGACCCAGTACTTC.

The rearrangement joins TRBV4-1 to TRBJ2-2; TRBD2 matches 15 bases. CDR1 and CDR2 from the germline V gene are MGHRA and YSYEKL. V dropped 7 bases and J dropped 10; count of bases not matched to a gene: 13. The length of the CDR3 is 17 residues. CDR3 nucleotides: TGCGCCAGCACCCCGAGAGGACTAGCGGGGGGGCTCGAGGAGCTGTTTTTT. This sequence encodes CASTPRGLAGGLEELFF.

This clone was seen more than once but under ten times. The chain uses TRBV3-1 (or the pseudogene TRBV3-2) and TRBJ1-4, with D possibly being TRBD1 (5 bases). Germline V CDR1 and CDR2: LGHDT, YNNKEL (reference sequence). This CDR3 region has 12 residues. For the CDR3, the DNA is TGTGCAGCCGGGGGAGGAATCGAAAAACTGTTTTTT. Its protein is CAAGGGIEKLFF.

This rearrangement joins TRBV3-1 (or the pseudogene TRBV3-2) to TRBJ1-6; a weak D match, TRBD1 (6 bases). V was trimmed by 6 bases and J by 16 bases, leaving 16 bases between them. The CDR3 totals 12 residues. Germline loops: CDR1 LGHDT, CDR2 YNNKEL (reference sequence). The CDR3 protein is CASSSTAGALHF. CDR3 in DNA: TGTGCCAGCAGTTCGACAGCGGGGGCACTCCACTTT.

The V gene is TRBV10-3, the J gene TRBJ2-7, with 7 bases lining up with TRBD2. This CDR3 is 13 amino acids long. In germline, CDR1 is ENHRY, CDR2 SYGVKD. J lost 3 bases, V lost 6 bases, and 5 bases had no gene match. As DNA, the CDR3 is TGTGCCATCAGCGGCGGGAGTCTCTACGAGCAGTACTTC. Translated: CAISGGSLYEQYF.

DNA of the CDR3: TGCGCCAGCAGCCCCCGGGACAACTCCTACGAGCAGTACTTC. As protein: CASSPRDNSYEQYF. The V and J genes are TRBV5-1 and TRBJ2-7; TRBD1 might be the D (6 bases). Deletions cut 4 bases from V and 0 bases from J, with 11 bases between. This CDR3 is built from 14 residues. Germline CDR1 is SGHRS and CDR2 is YFSETQ.